This T cell receptor beta chain was documented in a study of T cells in Graves' hyperthyroidism and ophthalmopathy. Points from the study as a whole: Prediction of ophthalmopathy progression came a median approximately 6.6 months pre-onset.

After removal of 0 bases from V and 6 bases from J, the junction contained 3 bases not matched to a gene. The CDR3 sequence is 15 residues long. Germline V gene lookup returns CDR1 MNHEY and CDR2 SVGAGI. Ophthalmopathy patients showed a Clinical Activity Score of at least 3, NOSPECS grade of at least 4 and duration under 3 months. Amplification of TCR beta CDR3 regions was performed using RNA transcripts as template. The TCR CDR3 first-round RT-PCR relied on the HTBI primer set. TCRdb used MiXCR to reprocess the multiplex PCR reads, holding one entry per CDR3 protein. This table has 550,000 to 600,000 distinct CDR3 sequences, 13% to 15% appearing once. In this sample, this clonotype turned up many times. Its antigen is currently unknown.

This chain connects TRBV6-5 to TRBJ1-5; 9 positions match TRBD1. Sequenced: blood. The sequence derives from a woman in her late teens or twenties with Graves' ophthalmopathy. The CDR3 loop is CASSYSGQGTQPQHF. The CDR3 DNA is TGTGCCAGCAGTTACTCGGGACAGGGAACTCAGCCCCAGCATTTT.